Listed below are T cell receptor beta chains from one sample, sequenced in a study of OX40 agonist ivuxolimab in advanced cancers. The protocol was immunoSEQ multiplex PCR, while the TCRdb copy is restricted to in-frame clones and leaves out a portion. Altogether around 110,000 clones are present, just under 95% being singletons, with the ten largest covering approximately 0.15%. Sequencing was performed on CD4+ or CD8+ T cells sorted from blood, taken in a trial of the OX40 agonist ivuxolimab. These receptors all come from an adult with an advanced solid tumor such as melanoma, head and neck, liver or kidney cancer. Each CDR3 is given with its conserved first and last residue.

J | V | CDR3
TRBJ1-5 | TRBV19 | CASRPHRGGNQPQHF
TRBJ1-5 | TRBV6-5 | CASKVGDRESWPQHF
TRBJ1-1 | TRBV2 | CASSEAGDRGGTEAFF
TRBJ2-7 | TRBV14 | CASSRMTSGGHYEQYF
TRBJ1-5 | TRBV4-1 | CASSQGRAARVNQPQHF
TRBJ2-5 | TRBV7-2 | CASSLGQSTETQYF
TRBJ2-4 | TRBV4-1 | CASSQVGVGAKNIQYF
TRBJ1-1 | TRBV18 | CASSRGSGNTEAFF
TRBJ2-3 | TRBV28 | CASSLSAAAGTDTQYF
TRBJ2-3 | TRBV18 | CASSPRLESDTQYF
TRBJ1-5 | TRBV28 | CASSLLQGSNQPQHF
TRBJ2-3 | TRBV15 | CATSSLAGGRADTQYF
TRBJ2-1 | TRBV5-6 | CASSFRRRASNEQFF
TRBJ2-2 | TRBV7-9 | CASSYPGQGHGELFF
TRBJ1-1 | TRBV7-3 | CASSLTRGSENTEAFF
- | TRBV7-2 | CASSALGTSGSSSYEQYF
TRBJ2-5 | TRBV6-1 | CASRLQETQYF
TRBJ2-1 | TRBV18 | CASSQSQERYNEQFF
TRBJ1-6 | TRBV5-1 | CASSAQSSPLHF
TRBJ2-1 | TRBV27 | CASRSGNSYNEQFF
TRBJ2-5 | TRBV28 | CASSPSGVVQETQYF
TRBJ2-7 | TRBV5-1 | CASSFTVSRTANEQYF
TRBJ1-4 | TRBV28 | CASSRSGEKLFF
TRBJ2-1 | TRBV29-1 | CSVVIAGVGEQFF
TRBJ1-6 | TRBV9 | CASRGTGGNSPLHF
TRBJ1-5 | TRBV6-5 | CASSYVRDQPQHF
TRBJ2-1 | TRBV5-6 | CASSFRTSGKYNEQFF
TRBJ2-1 | TRBV5-1 | CASNPGGNSGVDEQFF
TRBJ2-1 | TRBV19 | CASSTKRGGNYNEQFF
TRBJ1-5 | TRBV7-8 | CASSQRTHNDQPQHF
TRBJ1-1 | TRBV19 | CASRFQGAGTEAFF
TRBJ2-7 | TRBV28 | CASYDPGQGTYEQYF
TRBJ1-1 | TRBV6-5 | CASSYEGLNTEAFF
TRBJ1-4 | TRBV29-1 | CSASTGTSTNEKLFF
TRBJ2-7 | TRBV25-1 | CASREGRVGDEQYF
TRBJ2-7 | TRBV2 | CASSGVLRGALSYEQYF
TRBJ1-2 | TRBV5-6 | CASSWAGTGNYTF
TRBJ2-7 | TRBV15 | CATSRDSNVYEQYF
TRBJ2-1 | TRBV6-1 | CASSEGGGVSYNEQFF
TRBJ2-7 | TRBV5-8 | CASSLSWGRTFSYEQYF
TRBJ2-3 | TRBV7-3 | CASSLGASGGRTDTQYF